The 8 T cell receptor beta chains below were found in one sample sequenced in a study of blood T cell repertoires in COVID-19. Clones were read by immunoSEQ multiplex PCR, and TCRdb kept only the in-frame ones, dropping some. The table records about 110,000 clones, about two thirds of them present only once. Sequenced: peripheral blood. All receptors derive from a middle-aged woman with acute or convalescent COVID-19.

The chain carries TRBV18 and TRBJ1-1; D remains ambiguous. The CDR3 runs to 13 residues. Germline loops: CDR1 KGHSH, CDR2 LQKENI. Trimming pared 6 bases from V and 6 bases from J, leaving 14 bases between. The CDR3 sequence: CASSLNLEAEAFF. The CDR3 DNA sequence: TGTGCCAGCTCGTTGAACCTCGAGGCTGAAGCTTTCTTT.

V and J are TRBV25-1 and TRBJ2-1, with D tentatively TRBD1 (5 bases). The CDR3 has 15 residues. Looked up from germline, CDR1 is MGHDK and CDR2 is SYGVNS. V lost 4 bases to trimming and J lost 5 bases, with 15 bases between them. The CDR3 is CASSAPGSLNNEQFF. The CDR3 DNA reads TGTGCCAGCAGTGCCCCAGGGTCCCTTAACAATGAGCAGTTCTTC.

The chain joins TRBV5-1 to TRBJ1-1, with 7 bases that match TRBD1. The CDR3 is 15 residues long. Germline-derived CDR1 and CDR2 are SGHRS and YFSETQ. Losses at the gene ends were 4 bases for V and 4 bases for J; bases not matched to a gene: 10. CDR3 bases: TGCGCCAGCAGCCTAGGACAGGATTGGGCCACTGAAGCTTTCTTT. It is translated as CASSLGQDWATEAFF. Full variable domain (missing parts from reference TRBV5-1 and TRBJ1-1): KAGVTQTPRYLIKTRGQQVTLSCSPISGHRSVSWYQQTPGQGLQFLFEYFSETQRNKGNFPGRFSGRQFSNSRSEMNVSTLELGDSALYLCASSLGQDWATEAFFGQGTRLTVV.

The chain combines TRBV28 with TRBJ1-1; possibly TRBD1 for D (5 bases). V shed 7 bases and J shed 1 base, with 22 bases lying between them. From germline, CDR1 is MDHEN and CDR2 SYDVKM. The CDR3 is 17 residues long. The CDR3 sequence: CASITRQGSNKNTEAFF. Here the CDR3 DNA reads TGTGCCAGCATTACGAGGCAGGGAAGCAATAAGAACACTGAAGCTTTCTTT. The full variable domain, its missing parts supplied by reference TRBV28 and TRBJ1-1, is DVKVTQSSRYLVKRTGEKVFLECVQDMDHENMFWYRQDPGLGLRLIYFSYDVKMKEKGDIPEGYSVSREKKERFSLILESASTNQTSMYLCASITRQGSNKNTEAFFGQGTRLTVV.

This clone has more than one count but fewer than ten. This chain uses TRBV5-4 with TRBJ1-6; 7 bases match TRBD1. CDR1 is SGHNT and CDR2 is YYREEE in the germline V gene (reference sequence). The CDR3 sequence is 14 residues long. V shed 0 bases and J 10 bases; nucleotides not matched to a gene: 4. The CDR3 DNA is TGTGCCAGCAGCTTGGGACAGGGTACCTCACCCCTCCACTTT. It encodes CASSLGQGTSPLHF. The full variable domain, with the rest looked up from reference TRBV5-4 and TRBJ1-6, is ETGVTQSPTHLIKTRGQQVTLRCSSQSGHNTVSWYQQALGQGPQFIFQYYREEENGRGNFPPRFSGLQFPNYSSELNVNALELDDSALYLCASSLGQGTSPLHFGNGTRLTVT.

The chain carries TRBV7-2 and TRBJ2-1; a weak D match, TRBD2 (6 bases). The CDR3 loop spans 15 amino acids. Germline V lookup: CDR1 SGHTA, CDR2 FQGNSA. The ends were cut back, 2 bases at V and 6 bases at J, with 14 bases in the middle. The DNA for the CDR3 is TGTGCCAGCAGCTTACCCCCTGGGGACTCCAATGAGCAGTTCTTC. It specifies CASSLPPGDSNEQFF.

The chain recombines TRBV29-1 with TRBJ2-7; TRBD1 might be the D (5 bases). Germline loops: CDR1 SQVTM, CDR2 ANQGSEA. This CDR3 is 12 amino acids long. Trimming took off 7 bases at V and 6 bases at J, with 16 bases between the two ends. DNA of the CDR3: TGCAGCGCCGGACAAGGCGGAAGCGAGCAGTACTTC. Its protein is CSAGQGGSEQYF.

The chain recombines TRBV4-2 with TRBJ2-1; 8 nucleotides agree with TRBD1. The CDR3 runs 17 residues. Trimming took 0 bases from V and 8 from J; bases not matched to a gene: 12. Germline values: CDR1 LGHNA, CDR2 YNFKEQ. CDR3 region: CASSQDGRQGARDEQFF. CDR3 DNA: TGTGCCAGCAGCCAAGATGGTCGTCAGGGGGCGCGGGATGAGCAGTTCTTC.